This T cell receptor beta chain is drawn from a study of T cell responses to AZD1222 COVID-19 vaccine. As for this clone: The antigen is not known.

Produced via immunoSEQ multiplex PCR; TCRdb's table is partial and in-frame only. This table has about 120,000 clones, 88% appearing once. Looked up from germline, CDR1 is KGHSH and CDR2 is LQKENI. CDR3 length: 14 residues. V shed 5 bases, J shed 6 bases, and the junction held 7 bases outside the gene matches. Notes on the study in general: Distributed over spike, vaccine-associated CD4 TCRs predominated at 160-218 and 743-854. Compared with day 0, the breadth and depth of the Spike-specific TCR repertoire rose significantly after two doses of AZD1222. Donors were chiefly white British, with a greater number of females, and clonal diversity was perhaps underestimated. Nearly half of spike-specific TCRs reportedly target unmutated variant regions.

The sample was peripheral blood, taken on day 0 of AZD1222 vaccination. The V call is TRBV18, the J call TRBJ1-1, with TRBD1 matching over 9 bases. The sequence was collected from an adult in good health. CDR3 nucleotide sequence: TGTGCCAGCTCAAAGGGACAGGGAGTGGCTGAAGCTTTCTTT. Its translation: CASSKGQGVAEAFF.